This TCR beta chain is drawn from a study of Ad26.COV2.S vaccination and SARS-CoV-2 variants. Study results and limitations: Vaccine recipients posted higher spike-specific TCR breadth than their placebo counterparts. It was found that vaccine and placebo recipients had similar non-spike TCR breadth. Responses of T cells in total may have been underestimated by the TCR breadth and depth analyses.

A word on this clone: Its antigen is currently unknown.

CDR3 length equals 12 residues. The V gene lost 2 bases and the J gene lost 6 bases, with 7 bases spanning the gap. Germline V gene lookup returns CDR1 MRHNA and CDR2 SNTAGT. Profiling relied on immunoSEQ multiplex PCR, and the TCRdb table lists in-frame clones only, not all of them. The table has over 130,000 clones, 70% to 90% seen once. The input for sequencing was peripheral blood, taken after recovery from COVID-19. J is TRBJ1-2 and V is TRBV6-4, with TRBD1 as a possible D gene (5 bases). This TCR was recovered from a human donor who had recovered from COVID-19. The DNA for the CDR3 is TGTGCCAGCAGTGACCAGGGTAATGGCTACACCTTC. It yields the protein CASSDQGNGYTF.